The 8 T cell receptor beta chains below were found in one sample sequenced in a study of blood T cell repertoires in COVID-19. Sequencing was performed with immunoSEQ multiplex PCR; in TCRdb, only in-frame clones are kept and a portion is missing. The sample lists about 200,000 clones; roughly nine tenths were seen once. The sequenced sample was peripheral blood. The source of these receptors is a woman aged 70-85 years with acute or convalescent COVID-19.

This clone was seen a single time. This sequence joins TRBV19 and TRBJ2-7; D might be TRBD2 (6 bases). The CDR3 spans 14 residues. Germline values: CDR1 LNHDA, CDR2 SQIVND (reference sequence). Trimming took 2 bases from V and 4 from J, leaving 12 bases between them. This chain's CDR3 is CASSILAGKYEQYF. In nucleotides, the CDR3 is TGTGCCAGTAGTATACTCGCGGGGAAATACGAGCAGTACTTC.

J is TRBJ2-3 and V is TRBV18, with 9 bases aligning to TRBD1. Germline V gene sequence: CDR1 KGHSH, CDR2 LQKENI. The CDR3 totals 14 residues. V trimming: 1 base; J trimming: 5 bases; junction bases outside the gene matches: 1. CDR3 in DNA: TGTGCCAGCTCACCACGACAGGGGGAAGATACGCAGTATTTT. It is translated as CASSPRQGEDTQYF.

The rearrangement uses TRBV18 and TRBJ1-1; possibly TRBD1 for D (6 bases). Germline-derived CDR1 and CDR2 are KGHSH and LQKENI. V lost 2 bases and J lost 12, with 19 bases in between. The CDR3 spans 14 residues. CDR3 in DNA: TGTGCCAGCTCACCAACGCAGCCGCAGGGGAAGCCTTTCTTT. Residues: CASSPTQPQGKPFF.

This clone was found once. V gene TRBV7-2 combines with J gene TRBJ1-2, with 9 nucleotides matching TRBD1. The V and J ends lost 5 bases and 8 bases, in that order; junction bases with no gene match: 12. Germline-derived CDR1 and CDR2 are SGHTA and FQGNSA. The CDR3 loop spans 15 amino acids. CDR3 sequence: CASSAGTGIFLGYTF. Here the CDR3 DNA reads TGTGCCAGCAGCGCGGGGACAGGGATTTTCTTAGGCTACACCTTC.

The CDR3 DNA follows: TGTGCCAGCAGCACCCGCCGGACTGAAGCTTTCTTT. Translating gives CASSTRRTEAFF. The rearrangement uses TRBV12-3 or TRBV12-4 and TRBJ1-1, with D unresolved. Trimming cost V 6 bases and J 5 bases, with 10 bases left between them. The CDR3 is made up of 12 amino acids.

The chain couples TRBV7-2 to TRBJ2-5; tentative D call: TRBD2 (5 bases). The V gene lost 1 base and the J gene lost 9 bases, with 12 bases spanning the gap. The CDR3 length is 13 residues. Germline CDR1 and CDR2: SGHTA and FQGNSA. The CDR3 region has the DNA TGTGCCAGCAGCTTAGACCGGGAATCGGCCCAGTACTTC. Protein product: CASSLDRESAQYF. Full variable domain (missing parts from reference TRBV7-2 and TRBJ2-5): GAGVSQSPSNKVTEKGKDVELRCDPISGHTALYWYRQSLGQGLEFLIYFQGNSAPDKSGLPSDRFSAERTGGSVSTLTIQRTQQEDSAVYLCASSLDRESAQYFGPGTRLLVL.

The chain links TRBV18 to TRBJ1-6; 8 bases line up with TRBD1. The CDR3 length is 15 residues. V was pared by 3 bases and J by 7 bases, with 5 bases of the junction left unmatched. The germline gives CDR1 KGHSH, CDR2 LQKENI. This chain's CDR3 is CASSPGTGRNSPLHF. As DNA, the CDR3 is TGTGCCAGCTCACCGGGGACAGGACGGAATTCACCCCTCCACTTT.

This clone was counted a single time. This CDR3 is also generated by other DNA sequences in the sample. The V gene is TRBV5-1, the J gene TRBJ2-2; 7 bases map to TRBD1. Germline CDR1 SGHRS, CDR2 YFSETQ. Trimming removed 3 bases from V and 1 base from J; junction bases left unmatched: 3. This CDR3 is built from 15 residues. The DNA for the CDR3 is TGCGCCAGCAGCTACCGACAGGGGAACACCGGGGAGCTGTTTTTT. As protein: CASSYRQGNTGELFF.